Listed below are T cell receptor beta chains from one sample, sequenced in a study of glioma-infiltrating T cells after dendritic cell vaccination. Repertoires were generated with immunoSEQ multiplex PCR, while TCRdb's copy carries only in-frame clones and drops some. Of about 73,000 clones listed, over 70% were seen once; the top ten hold approximately 2.3%. The specimen comprised blood, sampled before dendritic cell vaccination. The receptors here all came from a human donor with glioblastoma. Both conserved end residues are part of each CDR3. Fields, in order: CDR3 DNA, CDR3 protein, clone size, D gene, V gene, J gene. The D gene is left open where the match is weak. The size field is filled for only some rows; it gives once, few, many or a size class.

CDR3 DNA: TGTGCCAGTAGTATGGAGCGCGGCGGGAGAAGAAATACGCAGTATTTT
CDR3 protein: CASSMERGGRRNTQYF
clone size: once
D gene: TRBD2
V gene: TRBV19
J gene: TRBJ2-3

CDR3 DNA: TGTGCCAGCAGTCGGTCGTGGGGAGGGGCAAATCAGCCCCAGCATTTT
CDR3 protein: CASSRSWGGANQPQHF
clone size: once
D gene: -
V gene: TRBV6-6
J gene: TRBJ1-5

CDR3 DNA: TGTGCCAGCTCACCTGGACTAGTGATGACCGGGGAGCTGTTTTTT
CDR3 protein: CASSPGLVMTGELFF
clone size: -
D gene: TRBD2
V gene: TRBV18
J gene: TRBJ2-2

CDR3 DNA: TGCGCCAGCAGCTTGAGTCAGGGGATGGAGACCCAGTACTTC
CDR3 protein: CASSLSQGMETQYF
clone size: few
D gene: -
V gene: TRBV5-1
J gene: TRBJ2-5

CDR3 DNA: TGCGCCAGCAGCTTGGAACAGAGTTTAGATACGCAGTATTTT
CDR3 protein: CASSLEQSLDTQYF
clone size: -
D gene: -
V gene: TRBV5-1
J gene: TRBJ2-3

CDR3 DNA: TGTGCCAGTAGTATAGATCAGAATGAGCAGTTCTTC
CDR3 protein: CASSIDQNEQFF
clone size: once
D gene: -
V gene: TRBV19
J gene: TRBJ2-1

CDR3 DNA: TGTGCCAGCGCTAACACGGCCAGAGGGAGATTGACCCAGTACTTC
CDR3 protein: CASANTARGRLTQYF
clone size: -
D gene: -
V gene: TRBV6-5
J gene: TRBJ2-5

CDR3 DNA: TGTGCCAGCAGCTGGAATCCTCCCGGTGTAGCGGGGGCGAGGGAGCAGTACTTC
CDR3 protein: CASSWNPPGVAGAREQYF
clone size: -
D gene: TRBD2
V gene: TRBV5-6
J gene: TRBJ2-7

CDR3 DNA: TGTGCCAGCAGTTTGACACGGGGGGGGGAGCAGTTCTTC
CDR3 protein: CASSLTRGGEQFF
clone size: once
D gene: TRBD2
V gene: TRBV27
J gene: TRBJ2-1

CDR3 DNA: TGCGCCAGCAGCTTGAGTCCGGGAGGGGCCAATGAGCAGTTCTTC
CDR3 protein: CASSLSPGGANEQFF
clone size: -
D gene: TRBD2
V gene: TRBV5-1
J gene: TRBJ2-1

CDR3 DNA: TGTGCCAGCAGTGACAGGAGGCTAAATAACTATGGCTACACCTTC
CDR3 protein: CASSDRRLNNYGYTF
clone size: few
D gene: -
V gene: TRBV27
J gene: TRBJ1-2

CDR3 DNA: TGTGCCAGCAGGCCACAGGAACAGGGCACCCAGCATTTT
CDR3 protein: CASRPQEQGTQHF
clone size: -
D gene: -
V gene: TRBV2
J gene: TRBJ1-5

CDR3 DNA: TGCGCCAGCATGGAGGGGGCGGTGTACCAAGAGACCCAGTACTTC
CDR3 protein: CASMEGAVYQETQYF
clone size: -
D gene: -
V gene: TRBV5-1
J gene: TRBJ2-5

CDR3 DNA: TGTGCCAGCAGGGGGACACCGGAGACCCAGTACTTC
CDR3 protein: CASRGTPETQYF
clone size: -
D gene: -
V gene: TRBV2
J gene: TRBJ2-5

CDR3 DNA: TGCGCCAGCAGCTTGACCGAGAATGAAAAACTGTTTTTT
CDR3 protein: CASSLTENEKLFF
clone size: -
D gene: -
V gene: TRBV5-1
J gene: TRBJ1-4

CDR3 DNA: TGCAGCGTCCGGACAGGGGTTACCTATGGCTACACCTTC
CDR3 protein: CSVRTGVTYGYTF
clone size: few
D gene: TRBD1
V gene: TRBV29-1
J gene: TRBJ1-2

CDR3 DNA: TGCGCCAGCAGCCAAGAGGACACCTGGATAATGACCCAGTACTTC
CDR3 protein: CASSQEDTWIMTQYF
clone size: -
D gene: -
V gene: TRBV4-1
J gene: TRBJ2-5

CDR3 DNA: TGTGCCAGCTCACCTGGACAGGGGGAAGAGACCCAGTACTTC
CDR3 protein: CASSPGQGEETQYF
clone size: once
D gene: TRBD1
V gene: TRBV18
J gene: TRBJ2-5

CDR3 DNA: TGTGCCAGCTCACCAGGGACTAGTCCTTACGATGAGCAGTTCTTC
CDR3 protein: CASSPGTSPYDEQFF
clone size: -
D gene: TRBD2
V gene: TRBV18
J gene: TRBJ2-1

CDR3 DNA: TGTGCCAGCAGTTACAAGGCAGGAGGGACTGAAGCTTTCTTT
CDR3 protein: CASSYKAGGTEAFF
clone size: medium-sized
D gene: -
V gene: TRBV6-5
J gene: TRBJ1-1

CDR3 DNA: TGTGCCAGCAGCAGAGACAGGGGCCAAGAGACCCAGTACTTC
CDR3 protein: CASSRDRGQETQYF
clone size: -
D gene: TRBD1
V gene: TRBV5-6
J gene: TRBJ2-5

CDR3 DNA: TGTGCCAGTAGTATGATGCGGGGTTCCTACGAGCAGTACTTC
CDR3 protein: CASSMMRGSYEQYF
clone size: -
D gene: -
V gene: TRBV19
J gene: TRBJ2-7

CDR3 DNA: TGTGCCAGCACTGGCACGGGTCAGAACACCGGGGAGCTGTTTTTT
CDR3 protein: CASTGTGQNTGELFF
clone size: -
D gene: -
V gene: TRBV2
J gene: TRBJ2-2

CDR3 DNA: TGTGCCAGCAGTTTACTGGCGCAGGGGCTCCGCTCTGGGGCCAACGTCCTGACTTTC
CDR3 protein: CASSLLAQGLRSGANVLTF
clone size: few
D gene: -
V gene: TRBV28
J gene: TRBJ2-6

CDR3 DNA: TGTGCCAGCAGCTTGGCCCCCGTGAGACAGGGTTTTTCTGGAAACACCATATATTTT
CDR3 protein: CASSLAPVRQGFSGNTIYF
clone size: -
D gene: TRBD1
V gene: TRBV5-5
J gene: TRBJ1-3

CDR3 DNA: TGCAGCGTACAGGGACATTATGGCTACACCTTC
CDR3 protein: CSVQGHYGYTF
clone size: -
D gene: -
V gene: TRBV29-1
J gene: TRBJ1-2

CDR3 DNA: TGTGCCAGCAGCTCAGGACAGGTCTCTGGAAACACCATATATTTT
CDR3 protein: CASSSGQVSGNTIYF
clone size: many
D gene: TRBD1
V gene: TRBV5-6
J gene: TRBJ1-3

CDR3 DNA: TGCGCCAGCAGCTTAGAGCAGAACGTGAGGGATTTT
CDR3 protein: CASSLEQNVRDF
clone size: -
D gene: -
V gene: TRBV5-1
J gene: TRBJ2-3

CDR3 DNA: TGTGCCAGCAGCCCGAAGACAGGGGGCCGCACAGATACGCAGTATTTT
CDR3 protein: CASSPKTGGRTDTQYF
clone size: -
D gene: TRBD1
V gene: TRBV5-4
J gene: TRBJ2-3

CDR3 DNA: TGCGCCAGCAGCGGGGGACAGGGGATCATCTACGAGCAGTACTTC
CDR3 protein: CASSGGQGIIYEQYF
clone size: -
D gene: TRBD1
V gene: TRBV5-1
J gene: TRBJ2-7

CDR3 DNA: TGTGCCAGCAGCTTAAGAGCGGGGGGCTCAGAGACCCAGTACTTC
CDR3 protein: CASSLRAGGSETQYF
clone size: -
D gene: TRBD2
V gene: TRBV11-1
J gene: TRBJ2-5

CDR3 DNA: TGTGCCAGCAGTTGGGGGGGGGCGGGAAACACTGAAGCTTTCTTT
CDR3 protein: CASSWGGAGNTEAFF
clone size: -
D gene: -
V gene: TRBV5-4
J gene: TRBJ1-1

CDR3 DNA: TGCGCCAGCAGCTTGGGGACATGGGGCCACACTGAAGCTTTCTTT
CDR3 protein: CASSLGTWGHTEAFF
clone size: -
D gene: -
V gene: TRBV5-1
J gene: TRBJ1-1

CDR3 DNA: TGTGCCAGTAGCACGGCGGGGAGAATTAGCAATCAGCCCCAGCATTTT
CDR3 protein: CASSTAGRISNQPQHF
clone size: few
D gene: -
V gene: TRBV19
J gene: TRBJ1-5

CDR3 DNA: TGTGCCAGCAGGGACAATACCGGGAGCTATTCACCCCTCCACTTT
CDR3 protein: CASRDNTGSYSPLHF
clone size: -
D gene: -
V gene: TRBV2
J gene: TRBJ1-6